Included here is one TCR beta chain sequence, with context. This clone was observed a few times. No antigen is known for it. Base qualities were left out, and no much larger clone turns up one base away. Whole blood was collected in K2EDTA tubes by collaborating institutions according to the institutions' own protocols. For TCRbeta analysis, collaborator samples were shipped as frozen whole blood, as isolated PBMCs, or as DNA extracted from either sample type. This specimen belongs to a study of blood T cell repertoires in COVID-19 (TCRdb year 2020). Regarding the study in general: Collaborator samples came from the United States, Italy and Spain and covered acute and convalescent phases of COVID-19. The material from the prospective study consisted of cDNA or gDNA derived from T cells, B-cell-depleted T cells, or PBMCs. Subjects who had been exposed to COVID-19, were actively infected with it, or had recovered from it provided the deeply sampled blood TCRbeta repertoires that made up the dataset. A freely available public database, intended as a resource for researchers studying the immune response to SARS-CoV-2, is where the repertoires were released. Samples were obtained from the ongoing ImmuneRACE study (first 160 participants) and from about 1,300 subjects provided by 6 global collaborators. A de-identified subject ID, COVID-19 status, age in years and sex were almost always included in the sample metadata. Where HLA class I and class II types were available, the types were taken from metadata supplied by the sample provider, not from assay-based typing. The investigation overall reported the following: The amount of clinical and demographic metadata varied by source and participant and was provided uncurated.

TCRbeta CDR3 regions were amplified from genomic DNA by means of the immunoSEQ Assay, a bias-controlled multiplex PCR. As for how the authors treated the data: Nucleated cell counts per sample were estimated from amplification of reference gene primers within the assay. To quantify the absolute abundance of each unique TCRbeta CDR3 rearrangement, sequence reads were collapsed and filtered. For each sample, productive Simpson clonality was calculated as the square root of Simpson's diversity index across productive rearrangements. This is the immuneACCESS table as TCRdb keeps it, with only in-frame sequences that have V and J called. A part of the clones is gone; compared with another copy, unresolved V genes explain less than half, and the rest is unexplained. V, J and clone size reflect that table, while D and trimming were determined from the DNA. A total of approximately 670,000 clones appear in this sample, about 90% of them only once. The top ten clonotypes cover roughly 0.25% of the sample.

This TCR came from a woman younger than 30 with acute or convalescent COVID-19. Sequenced: peripheral blood.

The DNA sequence follows: TGTGCCAGCAGCTTAGGGGTTCAGGGGGCCAGTTCCTATAATTCACCCCTCCACTTT. It codes for CASSLGVQGASSYNSPLHF. The chain uses TRBV7-6 and TRBJ1-6; TRBD1 aligns with 8 central bases. Relative to germline, V is missing 1 base and J is missing 1 base, with 9 bases of the junction outside any gene match. CDR1 and CDR2 were assigned from the germline V gene as SGHVS and FNYEAQ. The CDR3 runs 19 amino acids, cysteine and phenylalanine included. Kept here is only the CDR3 DNA, which spans 57 bases and is read in frame from base 1.